Each of the 28 T cell receptor beta chains below was sequenced from the same sample in a study of blood T cell repertoires in COVID-19. Sequencing used immunoSEQ multiplex PCR; TCRdb keeps in-frame clones, though not all of them. The data show 250,000 to 300,000 clones, about 90% seen once. The specimen was PBMCs or T cells enriched from blood (not recorded which). The receptor set was obtained from a woman aged 55 to 70 who had recovered from COVID-19.

J is TRBJ1-5 and V is TRBV7-9, with 8 bases fitting TRBD1. After removal of 6 bases from V and 1 base from J, the junction contained 5 bases not matched to a gene. This CDR3 is 15 amino acids long. Germline CDR1 SEHNR, CDR2 FQNEAQ (reference sequence). The chain's CDR3 is CASSQTGGSNQPQHF. CDR3 nucleotide sequence: TGTGCCAGCAGTCAAACAGGGGGAAGCAATCAGCCCCAGCATTTT.

V is TRBV5-1 and J is TRBJ1-1; tentatively, D is TRBD1 (5 bases). This CDR3 comprises 14 residues. The V gene lost 6 bases and the J gene lost 1 base, with 13 bases spanning the gap. The germline gives CDR1 SGHRS, CDR2 YFSETQ. DNA for the CDR3: TGCGCCAGCACCCAGGGCGGGAGGAACACTGAAGCTTTCTTT. This translates into CASTQGGRNTEAFF.

The genes are TRBV19 and TRBJ1-6; 11 bases align to TRBD1. The CDR3 has 16 amino acids. V dropped 6 bases and J dropped 1; count of bases not matched to a gene: 2. From germline, CDR1 is LNHDA and CDR2 SQIVND (reference sequence). Here the CDR3 reads CASRGQGESYNSPLHF. DNA of the CDR3: TGTGCCAGTAGGGGACAGGGGGAATCCTATAATTCACCCCTCCACTTT.

The rearrangement uses TRBV10-3 and TRBJ2-7; TRBD2 matches 7 bases. With 4 bases clipped from V and 2 bases from J, the junction kept 8 bases outside the gene matches. Germline CDR1 ENHRY, CDR2 SYGVKD. The CDR3 loop spans 15 amino acids. CDR3 nucleotide sequence: TGTGCCATCAGTGTCGTCACTAGCGACCCCTACGAGCAGTACTTC. Translating gives CAISVVTSDPYEQYF.

The chain is built from TRBV2 and TRBJ1-3, with a tentative D call TRBD1 (5 bases). From germline, CDR1 is SNHLY and CDR2 FYNNEI. Trimming took 5 bases from V and 3 from J, leaving 11 bases between them. This CDR3 is 14 amino acids long. CDR3 amino acids: CASSTQAFGNTIYF. Written as DNA, the CDR3 is TGTGCCAGCAGTACACAGGCGTTTGGAAACACCATATATTTT.

The rearrangement joins TRBV28 to TRBJ1-1, with D uncertain. The CDR3 spans 14 residues. Trimming shortened V by 6 bases and J by 2 bases, and 13 bases separated the two germline ends. Germline V gene sequence: CDR1 MDHEN, CDR2 SYDVKM. Here the CDR3 reads CASRIEVYNTEAFF. In DNA form, the CDR3 reads TGTGCCAGCAGGATTGAGGTTTACAACACTGAAGCTTTCTTT.

This chain links TRBV5-1 with TRBJ1-1; 7 bases are shared with TRBD1. CDR1 SGHRS and CDR2 YFSETQ come from the germline V gene. Trimming cost V 3 bases and J 4 bases; bases outside gene matches: 6. The CDR3 is 14 residues long. CDR3 loop: CASSYTGESTEAFF. In DNA form, the CDR3 reads TGCGCCAGCAGCTATACAGGGGAAAGCACTGAAGCTTTCTTT.

This chain joins TRBV28 and TRBJ1-2, with D possibly TRBD1 on 6 matching bases. The CDR3 consists of 14 residues. The germline V gene has CDR1 MDHEN and CDR2 SYDVKM. Deletions cut 3 bases from V and 10 bases from J, with 18 bases between. DNA for the CDR3: TGTGCCAGCAGTTTGGGCGGGGGCTCTCAGGACTACACCTTC. This gives the protein CASSLGGGSQDYTF.

DNA of the CDR3: TGTGCCAGCAGCTCACTCTTGGCGGGAGTTCCCTATGAGCAGTTCTTC. Translation gives CASSSLLAGVPYEQFF. The chain joins TRBV11-3 to TRBJ2-1, with TRBD2 identical over 7 bases. The CDR3 sequence is 16 residues long. V shed 4 bases and J 8 bases; nucleotides not matched to a gene: 14. CDR1 SGHNT and CDR2 YENEEA come from the germline V gene.

This clone was observed a handful of times. This chain uses TRBV11-3 with TRBJ2-7; a possible D gene is TRBD1 (6 bases). V lost 5 bases, J lost 1 base, and 9 bases lay in between. CDR1 SGHNT and CDR2 YENEEA come from the germline V gene. The CDR3 consists of 13 residues. The chain's CDR3 is CASSHQGSYEQYF. The CDR3 region has the DNA TGTGCCAGCAGCCATCAGGGGTCCTACGAGCAGTACTTC.

The V and J genes are TRBV11-3 and TRBJ1-2, with D hard to call. CDR3 length: 14 residues. The V and J ends lost 1 base and 0 bases respectively, with 6 bases between them. Germline V gene sequence: CDR1 SGHNT, CDR2 YENEEA. The CDR3 loop reads CASSLVGANYGYTF. As DNA, the CDR3 is TGTGCCAGCAGCTTAGTGGGAGCTAACTATGGCTACACCTTC.

V usage is TRBV5-1 and J usage is TRBJ1-2; 7 nucleotides match TRBD1. Germline CDR1 SGHRS, CDR2 YFSETQ. The V and J ends lost 4 bases and 5 bases, in that order; junction bases with no gene match: 11. The CDR3 sequence is 15 residues long. The CDR3 nucleotides are TGCGCCAGCAGCACGGAAGGGGACAGCAAATATGGCTACACCTTC. Amino acid sequence: CASSTEGDSKYGYTF.

The gene calls are TRBV19 and TRBJ1-3; TRBD1 agrees at 9 bases. The V gene's germline CDR1 is LNHDA and CDR2 SQIVND (reference sequence). Losses at the gene ends were 4 bases for V and 8 bases for J; bases not matched to a gene: 9. This CDR3 is built from 15 residues. Written as DNA, the CDR3 is TGTGCCAGTAGTACGGTCGGACAGGGGTTGGACACCATATATTTT. Translated, it gives CASSTVGQGLDTIYF.

This clone has a handful of counts. The chain couples TRBV4-2 to TRBJ2-7; D might be TRBD1 (5 bases). Germline lookup yields CDR1 LGHNA and CDR2 YNFKEQ. V was pared by 0 bases and J by 0 bases, with 9 bases between. This CDR3 region has 15 residues. The CDR3 bases are TGTGCCAGCAGCCAAGATCAGGGCAGCTCCTACGAGCAGTACTTC. Its protein is CASSQDQGSSYEQYF.

The chain combines TRBV30 with TRBJ2-1; TRBD2 agrees at 10 bases. Germline values: CDR1 GTSNPN, CDR2 SVGIG (reference sequence). The CDR3 loop spans 15 amino acids. V shed 0 bases and J 6 bases; nucleotides not matched to a gene: 5. The CDR3 region has the DNA TGTGCCTGGAGTGTACGGGCTAGCGGGAGCAATGAGCAGTTCTTC. Protein product: CAWSVRASGSNEQFF.

The J gene is TRBJ1-6, the V gene TRBV9; TRBD1 might be the D (5 bases). The CDR3 has 14 residues. In germline, CDR1 is SGDLS, CDR2 YYNGEE. The V gene lost 1 base and the J gene lost 4 bases, with 6 bases spanning the gap. As DNA, the CDR3 is TGTGCCAGCAGCGTAAGACAGTATAATTCACCCCTCCACTTT. Translating it yields CASSVRQYNSPLHF.

This clone was counted between two and nine times. The chain recombines TRBV19 with TRBJ2-3; weak D call: TRBD2 (6 bases). Between the trimmed V and J ends, which lost 3 bases and 6 bases, there was a span of 10 bases. The germline V gene has CDR1 LNHDA and CDR2 SQIVND (reference sequence). The CDR3 loop spans 13 amino acids. Here the CDR3 DNA reads TGTGCCAGTAGTATCGCGGGATACGATACGCAGTATTTT. This encodes CASSIAGYDTQYF.

This chain links TRBV2 with TRBJ1-3; D is unresolved. The CDR3 covers 15 residues. Germline CDR1 is SNHLY and CDR2 is FYNNEI. V lost 4 bases to trimming and J lost 3 bases, with 13 bases between them. In nucleotides, the CDR3 is TGTGCCAGCAGTGTGGGAGGTCAGGTTGGAAACACCATATATTTT. Its protein product is CASSVGGQVGNTIYF.

This clone has only a few counts. Other DNA sequences in this sample translate to the same CDR3. This rearrangement joins TRBV5-1 to TRBJ2-5; TRBD2 matches at 9 bases. Germline V gene sequence: CDR1 SGHRS, CDR2 YFSETQ. V lost 0 bases and J lost 5; bases outside the gene matches: 8. This CDR3 has 16 amino acids. The CDR3 protein is CASSLAGAGGPETQYF. CDR3 in DNA: TGCGCCAGCAGCTTGGCCGGGGCGGGAGGGCCTGAGACCCAGTACTTC. Looking up the rest from reference TRBV5-1 and TRBJ2-5 gives the full variable domain: KAGVTQTPRYLIKTRGQQVTLSCSPISGHRSVSWYQQTPGQGLQFLFEYFSETQRNKGNFPGRFSGRQFSNSRSEMNVSTLELGDSALYLCASSLAGAGGPETQYFGPGTRLLVL.

The rearrangement uses TRBV5-1 and TRBJ2-3; perhaps TRBD2 as D (7 bases). CDR3 length: 14 residues. The germline CDR1 and CDR2 sequences are SGHRS and YFSETQ. V lost 8 bases and J 5 bases, leaving 18 bases between the germline ends. This CDR3 is CASGRGGAEDTQYF. The CDR3 region has the DNA TGCGCCAGTGGGAGGGGGGGCGCGGAAGATACGCAGTATTTT.

J is TRBJ1-5 and V is TRBV27; no firm D call. V was cut by 1 base and J by 0 bases, with 4 bases left in between. CDR3 size: 14 residues. Looked up from germline, CDR1 is MNHEY and CDR2 is SMNVEV (reference sequence). The CDR3 bases are TGTGCCAGCAGTTTATGGGCTAGCAATCAGCCCCAGCATTTT. This gives the protein CASSLWASNQPQHF.

V and J are TRBV5-1 and TRBJ1-1, with 9 bases that match TRBD1. Germline CDR1 and CDR2: SGHRS and YFSETQ. V lost 2 bases and J lost 0; bases outside the gene matches: 5. CDR3 size: 16 residues. The CDR3 nucleotides are TGCGCCAGCAGCTTTACCGGACAGGGGTTGAACACTGAAGCTTTCTTT. It encodes CASSFTGQGLNTEAFF.

The V gene is TRBV29-1, the J gene TRBJ2-7; 10 nucleotides align to TRBD2. The junction had 5 bases not matched to a gene; V was cut back by 4 bases and J by 5 bases. CDR3 length: 13 residues. Germline V gene sequence: CDR1 SQVTM, CDR2 ANQGSEA. The CDR3 here is CSVAVTSGNEQYF. DNA of the CDR3: TGCAGCGTTGCGGTAACTAGCGGGAACGAGCAGTACTTC.

This chain connects TRBV28 to TRBJ1-2; 7 bases fit TRBD1. With 1 base clipped from V and 3 bases from J, the junction kept 5 bases outside the gene matches. The CDR3 spans 15 residues. Germline lookup yields CDR1 MDHEN and CDR2 SYDVKM. CDR3 nucleotides: TGTGCCAGCAGTTTATCCCCCACAGGGGACTATGGCTACACCTTC. It codes for CASSLSPTGDYGYTF.

The chain links TRBV28 to TRBJ1-3; no definite D call. With 8 bases removed from V and 2 bases from J, the gap between germline ends came to 13 bases. CDR3 size: 14 residues. From germline, CDR1 is MDHEN and CDR2 SYDVKM. CDR3: CASRREHPGNTIYF. The CDR3 bases are TGTGCCAGCCGGAGGGAGCATCCTGGAAACACCATATATTTT. Supplemented by reference TRBV28 and TRBJ1-3, the full variable domain reads DVKVTQSSRYLVKRTGEKVFLECVQDMDHENMFWYRQDPGLGLRLIYFSYDVKMKEKGDIPEGYSVSREKKERFSLILESASTNQTSMYLCASRREHPGNTIYFGEGSWLTVV.

V usage is TRBV30 and J usage is TRBJ2-3, with a tentative D call TRBD2 (5 bases). The V end was cut by 4 bases, the J end by 1 base, with 12 bases between. Per germline, CDR1 GTSNPN and CDR2 SVGIG (reference sequence). The CDR3 is 14 residues long. CDR3 region: CAWTSGSRTDTQYF. The CDR3, as DNA: TGTGCCTGGACAAGCGGATCTCGCACAGATACGCAGTATTTT.

The CDR3 sequence is CATSESGETQYF. CDR3 nucleotide sequence: TGTGCCACCTCTGAGTCGGGGGAGACCCAGTACTTC. This rearrangement joins TRBV24-1 to TRBJ2-5, with a possible D match to TRBD2 (5 bases). The CDR3 loop spans 12 amino acids. V was clipped by 9 bases and J by 5 bases, with 12 bases between them. Germline CDR1 is KGHDR and CDR2 is SFDVKD.

The chain employs TRBV27 and TRBJ2-2, with TRBD2 identical over 8 bases. With V trimmed by 5 bases and J by 9 bases, 5 bases remained unmatched. Per the germline V gene, CDR1 is MNHEY and CDR2 is SMNVEV (reference sequence). The CDR3 spans 13 residues. This CDR3 is CASSGLAPRELFF. CDR3 nucleotides: TGTGCCAGCAGTGGACTAGCCCCACGGGAGCTGTTTTTT.